The subject of this entry is one T cell receptor beta chain. The sample comes from a study of blood T cell repertoires in COVID-19. Some clones are missing from TCRdb's copy, which holds only in-frame ones; the method was immunoSEQ multiplex PCR. The sample lists tens of thousands of clones, 91% occurring once. The length of the CDR3 is 15 residues. CDR1 is ENHRY, CDR2 SYGVKD, per germline. V gave up 8 bases and J gave up 3 bases; unmatched junction bases: 12. The sample comprised peripheral blood. This sequence originates from a human donor with active COVID-19. The donor label of this sample is uncertain. This chain uses TRBV10-3 with TRBJ1-1; 7 bases are a match to TRBD1. The CDR3 loop reads CAIREGARLDTEAFF. The CDR3 nucleotides read TGTGCCATCCGGGAGGGGGCGCGGTTGGACACTGAAGCTTTCTTT.